These 5 T cell receptor beta chains share one sample of origin, sequenced in a study of blood T cell repertoires in COVID-19. The assay was immunoSEQ multiplex PCR, and TCRdb's table has in-frame clones only and misses some. The sample has roughly 160,000 clones, over 75% seen once. Sequencing used PBMCs or T cells enriched from blood (not recorded which). The receptors derive from a woman aged 35 to 49 with acute COVID-19.

The chain links TRBV3-1 (or the pseudogene TRBV3-2) to TRBJ2-3, with D tentatively TRBD2 (5 bases). This CDR3 region has 21 residues. The V and J ends lost 1 base and 2 bases respectively, with 28 bases between them. Germline loops: CDR1 LGHDT, CDR2 YNNKEL (reference sequence). DNA for the CDR3: TGTGCCAGCAGCCAAGTGGCGGGCAAAATTAGCCCCGAAGGTGTCACAGATACGCAGTATTTT. This codes for CASSQVAGKISPEGVTDTQYF.

The J gene is TRBJ2-7, the V gene TRBV30; TRBD2 aligns across 9 bases. V lost 4 bases and J lost 6; bases outside the gene matches: 16. CDR1 and CDR2 from the germline V gene are GTSNPN and SVGIG (reference sequence). The length of the CDR3 is 16 residues. The CDR3 sequence: CAWMVGTSFASGEQYF. CDR3 nucleotide sequence: TGTGCCTGGATGGTTGGGACTAGCTTTGCTTCTGGCGAGCAGTACTTC. Full variable domain (missing parts from reference TRBV30 and TRBJ2-7): SQTIHQWPATLVQPVGSPLSLECTVEGTSNPNLYWYRQAAGRGLQLLFYSVGIGQISSEVPQNLSASRPQDRQFILSSKKLLLSDSGFYLCAWMVGTSFASGEQYFGPGTRLTVT.

This chain links TRBV6-1 with TRBJ2-4; 13 bases agree with TRBD2. This CDR3 region has 15 residues. Germline loops: CDR1 MNHNS, CDR2 SASEGT. V was clipped by 2 bases and J by 8 bases; unmatched bases: 3. The CDR3 region is CASSEWTSGSDIQYF. The CDR3 DNA is TGTGCCAGCAGTGAATGGACTAGCGGGAGTGACATTCAGTACTTC.

The chain couples TRBV7-4 to TRBJ2-3; 8 positions match TRBD1. Trimming cost V 5 bases and J 4 bases; bases outside gene matches: 8. This CDR3 region has 15 residues. Germline loops: CDR1 SGHVT, CDR2 SQSDAQ. CDR3 in amino acids: CASSGRTGFSDTQYF. In nucleotides, the CDR3 is TGTGCCAGCAGCGGTCGGACAGGGTTTTCAGATACGCAGTATTTT.

The rearrangement links TRBV19 to TRBJ1-6, with 8 bases matching TRBD1. The germline V gene has CDR1 LNHDA and CDR2 SQIVND (reference sequence). There are 13 residues in the CDR3. The CDR3 coding sequence is TGTGCGATCGACTTGGACAGGGCCTCACCCCTCCACTTT. Translated, it gives CAIDLDRASPLHF.